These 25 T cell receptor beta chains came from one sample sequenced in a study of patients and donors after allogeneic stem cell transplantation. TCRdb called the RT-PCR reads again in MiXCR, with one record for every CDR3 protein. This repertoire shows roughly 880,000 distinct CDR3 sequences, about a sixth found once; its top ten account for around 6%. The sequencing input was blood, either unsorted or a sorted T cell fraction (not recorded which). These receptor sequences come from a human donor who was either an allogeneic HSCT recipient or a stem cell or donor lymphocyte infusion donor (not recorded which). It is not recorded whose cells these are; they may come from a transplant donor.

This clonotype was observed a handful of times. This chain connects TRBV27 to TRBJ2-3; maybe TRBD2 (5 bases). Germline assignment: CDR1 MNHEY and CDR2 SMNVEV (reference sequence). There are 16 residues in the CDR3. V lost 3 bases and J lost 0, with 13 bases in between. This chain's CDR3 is CASSFAGVTSTDTQYF. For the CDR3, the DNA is TGTGCCAGCAGTTTCGCCGGGGTGACTAGCACAGATACGCAGTATTTT.

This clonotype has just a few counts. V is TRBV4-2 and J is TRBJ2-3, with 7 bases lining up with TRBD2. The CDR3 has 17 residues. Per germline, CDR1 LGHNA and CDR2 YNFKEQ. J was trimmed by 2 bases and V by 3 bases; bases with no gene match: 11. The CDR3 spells CASSQSRLAESTDTQYF. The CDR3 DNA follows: TGTGCCAGCAGCCAGAGTCGTCTAGCGGAATCCACAGATACGCAGTATTTT.

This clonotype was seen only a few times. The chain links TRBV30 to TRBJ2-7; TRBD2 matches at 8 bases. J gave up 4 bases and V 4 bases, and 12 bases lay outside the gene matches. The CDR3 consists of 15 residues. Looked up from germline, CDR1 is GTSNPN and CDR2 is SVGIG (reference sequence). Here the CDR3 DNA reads TGTGCCTGGACACCGATCGGAGCGGGAGATTACGAGCAGTACTTC. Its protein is CAWTPIGAGDYEQYF. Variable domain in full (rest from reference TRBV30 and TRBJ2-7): SQTIHQWPATLVQPVGSPLSLECTVEGTSNPNLYWYRQAAGRGLQLLFYSVGIGQISSEVPQNLSASRPQDRQFILSSKKLLLSDSGFYLCAWTPIGAGDYEQYFGPGTRLTVT.

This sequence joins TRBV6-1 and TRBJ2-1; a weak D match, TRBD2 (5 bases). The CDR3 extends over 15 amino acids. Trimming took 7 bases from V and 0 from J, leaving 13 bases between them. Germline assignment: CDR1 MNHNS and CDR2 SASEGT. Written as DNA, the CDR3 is TGTGCCAGCATTCGAGGGCAGAGCTCCTACAATGAGCAGTTCTTC. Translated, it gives CASIRGQSSYNEQFF.

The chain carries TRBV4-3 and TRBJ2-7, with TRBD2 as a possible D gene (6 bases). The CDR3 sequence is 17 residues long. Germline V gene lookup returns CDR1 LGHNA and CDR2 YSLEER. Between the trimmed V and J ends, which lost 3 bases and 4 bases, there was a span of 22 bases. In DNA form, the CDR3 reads TGCGCCAGCAGCCAGCAGGCCTTCGGTGGGAGGCGGTACGAGCAGTACTTC. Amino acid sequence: CASSQQAFGGRRYEQYF.

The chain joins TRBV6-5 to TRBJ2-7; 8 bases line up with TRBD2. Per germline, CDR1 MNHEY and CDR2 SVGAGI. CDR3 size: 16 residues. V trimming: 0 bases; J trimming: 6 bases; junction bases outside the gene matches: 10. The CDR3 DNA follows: TGTGCCAGCAGTTACTCCATAACGGGGGGGCCGGTCGAGCAGTACTTC. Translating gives CASSYSITGGPVEQYF.

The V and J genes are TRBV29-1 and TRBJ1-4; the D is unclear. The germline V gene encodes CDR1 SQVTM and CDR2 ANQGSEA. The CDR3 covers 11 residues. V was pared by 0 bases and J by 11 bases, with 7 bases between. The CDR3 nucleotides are TGCAGCGTTGAAGAGGGCAGGAAACTGTTTTTT. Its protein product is CSVEEGRKLFF.

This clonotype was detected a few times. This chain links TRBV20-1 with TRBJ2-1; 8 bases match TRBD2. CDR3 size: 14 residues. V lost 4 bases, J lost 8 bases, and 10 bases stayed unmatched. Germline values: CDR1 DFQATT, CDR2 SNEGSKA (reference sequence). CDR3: CSATKRELYDEQFF. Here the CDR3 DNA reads TGCAGTGCTACAAAGCGGGAGCTTTATGATGAGCAGTTCTTC.

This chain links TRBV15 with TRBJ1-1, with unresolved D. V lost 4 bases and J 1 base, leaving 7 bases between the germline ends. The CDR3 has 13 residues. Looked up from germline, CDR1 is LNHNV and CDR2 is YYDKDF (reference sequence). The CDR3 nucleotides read TGTGCCACCAGCAAGTACAAGAACACTGAAGCTTTCTTT. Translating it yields CATSKYKNTEAFF.

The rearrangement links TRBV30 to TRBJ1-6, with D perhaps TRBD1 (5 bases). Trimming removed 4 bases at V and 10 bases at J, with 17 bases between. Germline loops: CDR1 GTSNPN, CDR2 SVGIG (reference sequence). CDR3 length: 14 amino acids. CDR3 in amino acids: CAWTGQALFSPLHF. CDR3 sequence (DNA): TGTGCCTGGACCGGACAAGCACTTTTCTCACCCCTCCACTTT.

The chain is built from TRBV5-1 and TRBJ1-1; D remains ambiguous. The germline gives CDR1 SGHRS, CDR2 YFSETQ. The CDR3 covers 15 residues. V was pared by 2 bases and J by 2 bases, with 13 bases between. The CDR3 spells CASSFFQISNTEAFF. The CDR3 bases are TGCGCCAGCAGCTTTTTCCAGATTAGTAACACTGAAGCTTTCTTT.

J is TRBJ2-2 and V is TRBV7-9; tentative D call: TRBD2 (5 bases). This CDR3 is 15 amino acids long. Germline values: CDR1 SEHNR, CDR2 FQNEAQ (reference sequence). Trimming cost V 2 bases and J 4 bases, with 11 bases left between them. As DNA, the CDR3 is TGTGCCAGCAGCTTACGAGGGCCGGGCACCGGGGAGCTGTTTTTT. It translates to CASSLRGPGTGELFF.

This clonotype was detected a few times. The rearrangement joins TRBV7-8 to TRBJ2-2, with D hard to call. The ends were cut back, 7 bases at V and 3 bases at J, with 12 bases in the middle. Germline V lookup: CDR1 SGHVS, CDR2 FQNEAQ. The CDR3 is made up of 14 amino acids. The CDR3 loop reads CASNPVVDTGELFF. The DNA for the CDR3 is TGTGCCAGCAACCCTGTGGTGGACACCGGGGAGCTGTTTTTT.

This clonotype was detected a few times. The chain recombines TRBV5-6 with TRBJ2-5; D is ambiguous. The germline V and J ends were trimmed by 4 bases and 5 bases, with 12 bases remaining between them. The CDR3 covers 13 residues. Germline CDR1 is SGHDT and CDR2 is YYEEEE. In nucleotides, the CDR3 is TGTGCCAGCAGCCGGACCCCGGTGGAGACCCAGTACTTC. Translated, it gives CASSRTPVETQYF.

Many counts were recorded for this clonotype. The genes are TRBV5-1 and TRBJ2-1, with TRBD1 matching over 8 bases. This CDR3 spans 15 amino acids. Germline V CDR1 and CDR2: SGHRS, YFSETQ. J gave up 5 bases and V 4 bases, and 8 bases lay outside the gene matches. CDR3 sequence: CASSPGQGSNNEQFF. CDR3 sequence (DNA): TGCGCCAGCAGCCCTGGACAGGGTTCGAACAATGAGCAGTTCTTC.

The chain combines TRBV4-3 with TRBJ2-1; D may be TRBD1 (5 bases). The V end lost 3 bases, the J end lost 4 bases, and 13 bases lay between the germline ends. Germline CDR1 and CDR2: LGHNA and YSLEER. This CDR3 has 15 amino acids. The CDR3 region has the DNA TGCGCCAGCAGCCAGGGGCTGGAGAGATACAATGAGCAGTTCTTC. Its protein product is CASSQGLERYNEQFF.

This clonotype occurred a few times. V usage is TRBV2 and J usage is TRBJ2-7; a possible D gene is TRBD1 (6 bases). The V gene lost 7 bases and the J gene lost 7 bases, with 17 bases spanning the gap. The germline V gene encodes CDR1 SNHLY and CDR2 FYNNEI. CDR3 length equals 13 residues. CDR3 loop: CASKQGSTGEQYF. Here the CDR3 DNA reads TGTGCCAGCAAACAGGGTTCAACTGGGGAGCAGTACTTC.

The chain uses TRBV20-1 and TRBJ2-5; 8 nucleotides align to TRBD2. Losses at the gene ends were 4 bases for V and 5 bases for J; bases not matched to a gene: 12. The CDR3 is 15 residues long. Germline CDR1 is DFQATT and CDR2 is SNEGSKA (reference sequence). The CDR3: CSAMTSANPLETQYF. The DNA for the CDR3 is TGCAGTGCTATGACTAGCGCAAACCCTCTTGAGACCCAGTACTTC.

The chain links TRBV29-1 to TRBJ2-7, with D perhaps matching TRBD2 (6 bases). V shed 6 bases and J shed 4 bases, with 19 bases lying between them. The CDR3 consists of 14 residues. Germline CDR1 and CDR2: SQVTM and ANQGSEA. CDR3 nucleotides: TGCAGCGTCCTAGGAGGGGACCTATCTTACGAGCAGTACTTC. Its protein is CSVLGGDLSYEQYF.

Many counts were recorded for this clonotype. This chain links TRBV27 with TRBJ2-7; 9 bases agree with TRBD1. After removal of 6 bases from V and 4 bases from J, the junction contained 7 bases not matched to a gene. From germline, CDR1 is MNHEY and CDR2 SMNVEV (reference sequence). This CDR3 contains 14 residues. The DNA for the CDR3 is TGTGCCAGCAGCAAGGACAGGGGCCATTACGAGCAGTACTTC. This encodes CASSKDRGHYEQYF.

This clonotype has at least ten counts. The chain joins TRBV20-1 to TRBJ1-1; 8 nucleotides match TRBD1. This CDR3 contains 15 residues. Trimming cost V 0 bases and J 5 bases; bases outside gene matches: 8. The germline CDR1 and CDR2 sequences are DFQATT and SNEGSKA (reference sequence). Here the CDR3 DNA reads TGCAGTGCTAGAGATCAGGGGGCAGAAGGGACTGAAGCTTTCTTT. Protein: CSARDQGAEGTEAFF.

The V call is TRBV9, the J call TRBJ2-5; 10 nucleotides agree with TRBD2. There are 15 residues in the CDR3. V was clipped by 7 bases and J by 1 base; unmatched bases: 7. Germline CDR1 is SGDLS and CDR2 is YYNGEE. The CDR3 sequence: CASVPGLARQETQYF. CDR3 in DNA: TGTGCCAGCGTGCCGGGACTAGCGCGCCAAGAGACCCAGTACTTC.

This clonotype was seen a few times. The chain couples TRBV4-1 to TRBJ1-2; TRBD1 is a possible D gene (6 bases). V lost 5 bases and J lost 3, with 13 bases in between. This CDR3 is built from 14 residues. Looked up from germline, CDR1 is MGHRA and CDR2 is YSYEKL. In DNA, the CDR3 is TGCGCCAGCAGCGCAACAGGGAATTACTATGGCTACACCTTC. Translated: CASSATGNYYGYTF.

CDR3 DNA: TGTGCCAGCAGCTTGGTACCAGGGGGGAATAATGAAAAACTGTTTTTT. Translation gives CASSLVPGGNNEKLFF. The chain couples TRBV5-6 to TRBJ1-4, with 7 bases fitting TRBD1. This CDR3 is built from 16 residues. The ends lost 0 bases at V and 4 bases at J; junction bases unmatched: 6. In germline, CDR1 is SGHDT, CDR2 YYEEEE.

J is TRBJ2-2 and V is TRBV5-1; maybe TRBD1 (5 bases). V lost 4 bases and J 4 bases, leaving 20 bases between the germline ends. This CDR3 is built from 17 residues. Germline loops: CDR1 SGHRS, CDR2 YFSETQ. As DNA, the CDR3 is TGCGCCAGCAGCCGGTCCAGGGCCCACCCAGTCACCGGGGAGCTGTTTTTT. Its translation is CASSRSRAHPVTGELFF.